A selection of T cell receptor beta chains follows, all from one sample in a study of blood T cell repertoires in COVID-19. Sequenced by immunoSEQ multiplex PCR; TCRdb stores in-frame clones only, minus some. Of 220,000 or so clones listed, more than 75% are singletons. The sample was PBMCs or T cells enriched from blood (not recorded which). Every receptor here comes from a woman aged 45-60 years who had recovered from COVID-19. CDR3s include the opening cysteine and the closing phenylalanine or tryptophan. The order of the fields is J gene, clone size, D gene, V gene, CDR3 protein, CDR3 DNA. The D gene is left open where the match is weak. Only part of the rows carry a size: once, few, many, or a class if the clone is expanded.

J gene: TRBJ1-4; clone size: .; D gene: .; V gene: TRBV3-1/TRBV3-2; CDR3 protein: CASSHSPLAGTGEKLFF; CDR3 DNA: TGTGCCAGCAGCCATTCCCCATTGGCAGGGACTGGGGAAAAACTGTTTTTT
J gene: TRBJ1-1; clone size: .; D gene: TRBD1; V gene: TRBV7-9; CDR3 protein: CASSQTWTGDTEAFF; CDR3 DNA: TGTGCCAGCAGCCAAACTTGGACAGGGGATACTGAAGCTTTCTTT
J gene: TRBJ2-5; clone size: .; D gene: TRBD1; V gene: TRBV12-3/TRBV12-4; CDR3 protein: CASSGTAKETQYF; CDR3 DNA: TGTGCCAGCAGTGGGACAGCAAAAGAGACCCAGTACTTC
J gene: TRBJ2-5; clone size: .; D gene: TRBD2; V gene: TRBV28; CDR3 protein: CASSSQGLAGDVTQYF; CDR3 DNA: TGTGCCAGCAGTTCCCAGGGACTAGCGGGAGACGTGACCCAGTACTTC
J gene: TRBJ2-1; clone size: .; D gene: TRBD2; V gene: TRBV7-2; CDR3 protein: CASSFLGLAVYNEQFF; CDR3 DNA: TGTGCCAGCAGCTTTTTGGGCCTAGCGGTTTACAATGAGCAGTTCTTC
J gene: TRBJ2-3; clone size: .; D gene: .; V gene: TRBV2; CDR3 protein: CATQKGPGAQYF; CDR3 DNA: TGTGCCACCCAAAAAGGGCCGGGGGCGCAGTATTTT
J gene: TRBJ2-3; clone size: .; D gene: .; V gene: TRBV4-1; CDR3 protein: CASSQVSRLGSTDTQYF; CDR3 DNA: TGCGCCAGCAGCCAAGTGAGCAGGCTCGGTTCGACAGATACGCAGTATTTT
J gene: TRBJ1-1; clone size: .; D gene: TRBD1; V gene: TRBV25-1; CDR3 protein: CASRGQVVTEAFF; CDR3 DNA: TGTGCCAGCAGGGGACAGGTCGTAACTGAAGCTTTCTTT
J gene: TRBJ2-5; clone size: .; D gene: .; V gene: TRBV6-4; CDR3 protein: CASIKVRGIGETQYF; CDR3 DNA: TGTGCCAGCATAAAGGTCAGGGGCATAGGGGAGACCCAGTACTTC
J gene: TRBJ1-2; clone size: .; D gene: .; V gene: TRBV7-9; CDR3 protein: CASSSPTEGVTF; CDR3 DNA: TGTGCCAGCAGCTCCCCGACAGAGGGGGTCACCTTC
J gene: TRBJ1-2; clone size: .; D gene: .; V gene: TRBV18; CDR3 protein: CASSPYTVQYGYTF; CDR3 DNA: TGTGCCAGCTCACCCTACACAGTTCAATATGGCTACACCTTC
J gene: TRBJ2-7; clone size: few; D gene: .; V gene: TRBV20-1; CDR3 protein: CSASRRAEQYF; CDR3 DNA: TGCAGTGCTAGCCGGCGGGCGGAGCAGTACTTC
J gene: TRBJ1-4; clone size: .; D gene: .; V gene: TRBV7-9; CDR3 protein: CATGRDNEKLFF; CDR3 DNA: TGTGCAACGGGCAGGGATAATGAAAAACTGTTTTTT
J gene: TRBJ1-2; clone size: .; D gene: .; V gene: TRBV9; CDR3 protein: CASSLGPGGYGYTF; CDR3 DNA: TGTGCCAGCAGCCTCGGACCGGGGGGCTATGGCTACACCTTC
J gene: TRBJ2-1; clone size: .; D gene: TRBD2; V gene: TRBV7-3; CDR3 protein: CASSLAGGYNEQFF; CDR3 DNA: TGTGCCAGCAGCTTAGCGGGGGGGTACAATGAGCAGTTCTTC
J gene: TRBJ2-2; clone size: .; D gene: .; V gene: TRBV7-2; CDR3 protein: CASSLEAGRGELFF; CDR3 DNA: TGTGCCAGCAGCTTAGAGGCTGGGAGGGGGGAGCTGTTTTTT
J gene: TRBJ2-7; clone size: .; D gene: TRBD1; V gene: TRBV19; CDR3 protein: CASSVSWTGVREQYF; CDR3 DNA: TGTGCCAGTAGTGTATCCTGGACAGGGGTGCGAGAGCAGTACTTC
J gene: TRBJ1-1; clone size: .; D gene: .; V gene: TRBV4-2; CDR3 protein: CASSPTAGWAFF; CDR3 DNA: TGTGCCAGCAGCCCTACAGCGGGGTGGGCTTTCTTT
J gene: TRBJ1-6; clone size: few; D gene: .; V gene: TRBV6-4; CDR3 protein: CASSDSAENNSPLHF; CDR3 DNA: TGTGCCAGCAGTGACTCGGCGGAAAATAATTCACCCCTCCACTTT
J gene: TRBJ1-2; clone size: .; D gene: TRBD1; V gene: TRBV6-5; CDR3 protein: CASKVQGALDGYTF; CDR3 DNA: TGTGCCAGCAAAGTACAGGGGGCCTTGGATGGCTACACCTTC
J gene: TRBJ2-1; clone size: .; D gene: TRBD2; V gene: TRBV7-8; CDR3 protein: CASSFLPPSGLYNEQFF; CDR3 DNA: TGTGCCAGCAGCTTCCTCCCCCCTAGCGGCCTTTACAATGAGCAGTTCTTC
J gene: TRBJ1-1; clone size: .; D gene: .; V gene: TRBV12-3/TRBV12-4; CDR3 protein: CASSLFSEAFF; CDR3 DNA: TGTGCCAGCAGTTTATTCTCTGAAGCTTTCTTT
J gene: TRBJ1-2; clone size: .; D gene: .; V gene: TRBV10-3; CDR3 protein: CAISDTGTPNGYTF; CDR3 DNA: TGTGCCATCAGTGATACAGGGACGCCCAATGGCTACACCTTC
J gene: TRBJ2-1; clone size: .; D gene: .; V gene: TRBV11-1; CDR3 protein: CASSLVAGSYNEQFF; CDR3 DNA: TGTGCCAGCAGCTTAGTGGCGGGATCTTACAATGAGCAGTTCTTC
J gene: TRBJ1-3; clone size: .; D gene: TRBD1; V gene: TRBV18; CDR3 protein: CASSANPLGQYSGNTIYF; CDR3 DNA: TGTGCCAGCTCAGCCAACCCCTTGGGACAGTACTCTGGAAACACCATATATTTT
J gene: TRBJ1-6; clone size: .; D gene: TRBD1; V gene: TRBV7-9; CDR3 protein: CASSIHRGLGSPLHF; CDR3 DNA: TGTGCCAGCAGCATACACAGGGGGCTGGGTTCACCCCTCCACTTT
J gene: TRBJ2-3; clone size: once; D gene: TRBD1; V gene: TRBV29-1; CDR3 protein: CSVYTTGTFDTQYF; CDR3 DNA: TGCAGCGTTTATACGACAGGGACCTTCGATACGCAGTATTTT
J gene: TRBJ2-7; clone size: .; D gene: TRBD2; V gene: TRBV18; CDR3 protein: CASSQLAGEYEQYF; CDR3 DNA: TGTGCCAGCTCGCAACTAGCGGGAGAATACGAGCAGTACTTC
J gene: TRBJ1-5; clone size: .; D gene: .; V gene: TRBV7-8; CDR3 protein: CASSLEWGDQPQHF; CDR3 DNA: TGTGCCAGCAGCTTAGAGTGGGGGGATCAGCCCCAGCATTTT
J gene: TRBJ2-1; clone size: .; D gene: TRBD2; V gene: TRBV6-2/TRBV6-3; CDR3 protein: CASSRPGVAGTNEQFF; CDR3 DNA: TGTGCCAGCAGCAGACCAGGAGTAGCGGGTACCAATGAGCAGTTCTTC
J gene: TRBJ1-4; clone size: .; D gene: TRBD1; V gene: TRBV9; CDR3 protein: CASSADGTGLEKLFF; CDR3 DNA: TGTGCCAGCAGCGCCGACGGGACAGGGCTTGAAAAACTGTTTTTT
J gene: TRBJ2-2; clone size: .; D gene: TRBD1; V gene: TRBV7-2; CDR3 protein: CASSLTQGARELFF; CDR3 DNA: TGTGCCAGCAGCTTAACACAGGGGGCGAGGGAGCTGTTTTTT
J gene: TRBJ2-3; clone size: .; D gene: .; V gene: TRBV7-2; CDR3 protein: CASSLSPLGTDTQYF; CDR3 DNA: TGTGCCAGCAGCTTATCACCCTTAGGCACAGATACGCAGTATTTT
J gene: TRBJ1-2; clone size: .; D gene: .; V gene: TRBV5-1; CDR3 protein: CASRQTGWGFYGYTF; CDR3 DNA: TGCGCCAGCCGTCAGACAGGTTGGGGGTTCTATGGCTACACCTTC
J gene: TRBJ1-1; clone size: .; D gene: .; V gene: TRBV11-3; CDR3 protein: CASSSRGDTEAFF; CDR3 DNA: TGTGCCAGCAGCTCTAGGGGTGACACTGAAGCTTTCTTT
J gene: TRBJ1-4; clone size: .; D gene: .; V gene: TRBV5-1; CDR3 protein: CASTKGEFVNEKLFF; CDR3 DNA: TGCGCCAGCACTAAGGGAGAATTTGTTAACGAAAAACTGTTTTTT